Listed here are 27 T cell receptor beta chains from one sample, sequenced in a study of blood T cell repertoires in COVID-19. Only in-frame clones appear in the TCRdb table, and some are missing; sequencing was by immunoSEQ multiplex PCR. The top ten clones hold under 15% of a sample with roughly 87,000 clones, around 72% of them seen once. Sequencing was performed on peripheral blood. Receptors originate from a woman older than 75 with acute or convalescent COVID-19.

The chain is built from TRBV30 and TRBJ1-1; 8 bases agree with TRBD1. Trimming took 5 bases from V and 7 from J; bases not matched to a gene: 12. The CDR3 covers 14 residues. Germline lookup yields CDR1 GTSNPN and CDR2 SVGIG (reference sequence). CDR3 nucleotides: TGTGCCTGGGATGAGACAGGGGTCGGCGGTGAAGCTTTCTTT. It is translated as CAWDETGVGGEAFF.

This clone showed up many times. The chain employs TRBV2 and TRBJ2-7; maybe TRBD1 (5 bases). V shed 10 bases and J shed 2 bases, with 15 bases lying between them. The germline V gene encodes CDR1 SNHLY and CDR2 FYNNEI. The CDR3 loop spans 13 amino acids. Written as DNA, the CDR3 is TGTGCCACCCAAGGGGCCAAACCCTACGAGCAGTACTTC. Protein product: CATQGAKPYEQYF. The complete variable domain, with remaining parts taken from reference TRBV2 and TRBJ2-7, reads EPEVTQTPSHQVTQMGQEVILRCVPISNHLYFYWYRQILGQKVEFLVSFYNNEISEKSEIFDDQFSVERPDGSNFTLKIRSTKLEDSAMYFCATQGAKPYEQYFGPGTRLTVT.

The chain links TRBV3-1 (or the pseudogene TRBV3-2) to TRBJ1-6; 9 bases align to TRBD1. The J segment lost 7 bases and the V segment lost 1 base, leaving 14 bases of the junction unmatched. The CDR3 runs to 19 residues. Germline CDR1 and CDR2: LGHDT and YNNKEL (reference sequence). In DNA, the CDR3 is TGTGCCAGCAGCCAAGTAAATCAGATTCGGGACAGGGAGAATTCACCCCTCCACTTT. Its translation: CASSQVNQIRDRENSPLHF.

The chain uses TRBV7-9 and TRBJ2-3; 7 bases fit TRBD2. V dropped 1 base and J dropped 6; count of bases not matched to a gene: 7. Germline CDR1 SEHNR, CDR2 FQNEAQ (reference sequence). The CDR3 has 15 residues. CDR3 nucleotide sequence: TGTGCCAGCAGCTTAGGTCCAGGGAGGGCGGATACGCAGTATTTT. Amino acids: CASSLGPGRADTQYF.

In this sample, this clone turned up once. The CDR3 region has the DNA TGTGCCAGCAGCTTAGCGCGTGGGACAGGGGATCAGCCCCAGCATTTT. Translated, it gives CASSLARGTGDQPQHF. The rearrangement joins TRBV7-2 to TRBJ1-5; the match to TRBD1 covers 10 bases. With V trimmed by 0 bases and J by 5 bases, 4 bases remained unmatched. Germline V CDR1 and CDR2: SGHTA, FQGNSA. This CDR3 is built from 16 residues.

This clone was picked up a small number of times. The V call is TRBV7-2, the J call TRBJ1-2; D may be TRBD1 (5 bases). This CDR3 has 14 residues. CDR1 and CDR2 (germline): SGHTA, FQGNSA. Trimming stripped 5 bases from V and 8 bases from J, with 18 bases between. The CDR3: CASSPRWRGAGYTF. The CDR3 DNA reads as TGTGCCAGCAGCCCTAGGTGGAGGGGCGCAGGCTACACCTTC.

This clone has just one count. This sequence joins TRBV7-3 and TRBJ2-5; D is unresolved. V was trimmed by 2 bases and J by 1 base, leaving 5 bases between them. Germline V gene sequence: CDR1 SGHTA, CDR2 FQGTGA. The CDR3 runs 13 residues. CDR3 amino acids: CASSLDTQETQYF. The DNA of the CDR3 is TGTGCCAGCAGCTTAGACACCCAAGAGACCCAGTACTTC.

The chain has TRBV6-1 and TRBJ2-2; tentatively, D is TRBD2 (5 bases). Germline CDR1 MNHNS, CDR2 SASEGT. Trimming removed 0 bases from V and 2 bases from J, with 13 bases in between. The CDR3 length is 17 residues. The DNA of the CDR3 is TGTGCCAGCAGTGAAGCTCCCGGGCGGGCAAACACCGGGGAGCTGTTTTTT. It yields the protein CASSEAPGRANTGELFF.

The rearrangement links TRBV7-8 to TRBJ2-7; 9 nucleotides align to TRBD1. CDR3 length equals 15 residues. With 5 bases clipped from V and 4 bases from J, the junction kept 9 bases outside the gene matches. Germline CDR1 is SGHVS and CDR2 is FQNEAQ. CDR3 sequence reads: CASSTRGQGAYEQYF. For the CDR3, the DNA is TGTGCCAGCAGCACCCGGGGACAGGGCGCATACGAGCAGTACTTC.

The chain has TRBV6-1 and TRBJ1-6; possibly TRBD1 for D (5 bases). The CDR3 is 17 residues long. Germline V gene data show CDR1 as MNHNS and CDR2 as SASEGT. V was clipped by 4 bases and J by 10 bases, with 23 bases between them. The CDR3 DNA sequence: TGTGCCAGCAGTGTTCAACTCGGGGGGTCCCTCGGGTCACCCCTCCACTTT. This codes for CASSVQLGGSLGSPLHF.

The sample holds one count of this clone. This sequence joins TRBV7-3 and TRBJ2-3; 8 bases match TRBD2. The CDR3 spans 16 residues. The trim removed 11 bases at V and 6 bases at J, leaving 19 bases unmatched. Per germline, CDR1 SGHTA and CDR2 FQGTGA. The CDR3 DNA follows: TGTGCCCGAAACATGGGCCCGCGGGAGGAGGAGGATACGCAGTATTTT. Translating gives CARNMGPREEEDTQYF.

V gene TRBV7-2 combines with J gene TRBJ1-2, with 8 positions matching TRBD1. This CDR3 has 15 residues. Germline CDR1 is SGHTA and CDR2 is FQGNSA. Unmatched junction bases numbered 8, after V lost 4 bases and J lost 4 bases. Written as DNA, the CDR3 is TGTGCCAGCAGCTGGACAGGGTACGTGGGCTATGGCTACACCTTC. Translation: CASSWTGYVGYGYTF.

CDR3 nucleotide sequence: TGTGCCAGCAGCCTAGCTTACCTGGGGGGGGAGACCCAGTACTTC. As protein: CASSLAYLGGETQYF. The chain combines TRBV9 with TRBJ2-5; 7 nucleotides match TRBD2. The J segment lost 5 bases and the V segment lost 4 bases, leaving 11 bases of the junction unmatched. The CDR3 extends over 15 amino acids. CDR1 is SGDLS and CDR2 is YYNGEE in the germline V gene.

CDR3: CASSIAGGVLSYYGYTF. CDR3 nucleotides: TGTGCCAGTAGTATAGCCGGCGGGGTATTAAGTTACTATGGCTACACCTTC. This rearrangement joins TRBV19 to TRBJ1-2, with D unclear. V was trimmed by 1 base and J by 3 bases, leaving 18 bases between them. The CDR3 extends over 17 amino acids. CDR1 and CDR2 from the germline V gene are LNHDA and SQIVND (reference sequence).

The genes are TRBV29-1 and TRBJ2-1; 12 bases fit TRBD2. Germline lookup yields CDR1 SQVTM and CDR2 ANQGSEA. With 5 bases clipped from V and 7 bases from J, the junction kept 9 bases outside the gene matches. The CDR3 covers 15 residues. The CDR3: CSVCWTSGVYNEQFF. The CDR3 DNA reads TGCAGCGTTTGTTGGACTAGCGGGGTATATAATGAGCAGTTCTTC.

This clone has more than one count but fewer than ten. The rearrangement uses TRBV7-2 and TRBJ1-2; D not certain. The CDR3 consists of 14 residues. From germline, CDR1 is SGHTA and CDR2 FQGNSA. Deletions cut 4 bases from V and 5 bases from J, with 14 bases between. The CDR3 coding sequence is TGTGCCAGCAGCTCCCGTCGAGGAGGATATGGCTACACCTTC. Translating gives CASSSRRGGYGYTF. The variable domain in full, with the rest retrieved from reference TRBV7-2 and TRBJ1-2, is GAGVSQSPSNKVTEKGKDVELRCDPISGHTALYWYRQSLGQGLEFLIYFQGNSAPDKSGLPSDRFSAERTGGSVSTLTIQRTQQEDSAVYLCASSSRRGGYGYTFGSGTRLTVV.

DNA for the CDR3: TGTGCCAGCAGGGGACAGGGCTCCACTGAAGCTTTCTTT. It codes for CASRGQGSTEAFF. V and J are TRBV6-5 and TRBJ1-1; the match to TRBD1 covers 9 bases. CDR1 MNHEY and CDR2 SVGAGI come from the germline V gene. There are 13 residues in the CDR3. Trimming removed 6 bases from V and 4 bases from J; junction bases left unmatched: 3.

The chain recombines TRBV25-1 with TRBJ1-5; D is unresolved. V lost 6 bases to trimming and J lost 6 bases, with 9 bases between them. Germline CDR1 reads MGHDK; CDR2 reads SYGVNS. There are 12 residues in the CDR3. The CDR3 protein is CASRVGSQPQHF. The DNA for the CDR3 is TGTGCCAGCAGAGTTGGGAGTCAGCCCCAGCATTTT.

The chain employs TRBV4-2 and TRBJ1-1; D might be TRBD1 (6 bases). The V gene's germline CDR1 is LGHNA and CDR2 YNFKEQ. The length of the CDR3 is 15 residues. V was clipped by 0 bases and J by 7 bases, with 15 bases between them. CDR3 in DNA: TGTGCCAGCAGCCAAGATTCAAGGGGGTCGGGTGAAGCTTTCTTT. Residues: CASSQDSRGSGEAFF.

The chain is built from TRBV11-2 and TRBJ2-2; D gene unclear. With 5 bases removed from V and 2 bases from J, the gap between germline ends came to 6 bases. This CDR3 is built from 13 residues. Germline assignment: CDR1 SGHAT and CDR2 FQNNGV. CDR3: CASSPVNTGELFF. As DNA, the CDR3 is TGTGCCAGCAGCCCAGTAAACACCGGGGAGCTGTTTTTT.

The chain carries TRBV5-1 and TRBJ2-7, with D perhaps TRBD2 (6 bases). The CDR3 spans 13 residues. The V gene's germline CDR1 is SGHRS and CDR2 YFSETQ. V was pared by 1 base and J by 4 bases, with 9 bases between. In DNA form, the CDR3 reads TGCGCCAGCAGCTTGATGGCGGGGTACGAGCAGTACTTC. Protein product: CASSLMAGYEQYF. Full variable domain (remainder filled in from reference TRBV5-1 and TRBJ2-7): KAGVTQTPRYLIKTRGQQVTLSCSPISGHRSVSWYQQTPGQGLQFLFEYFSETQRNKGNFPGRFSGRQFSNSRSEMNVSTLELGDSALYLCASSLMAGYEQYFGPGTRLTVT.

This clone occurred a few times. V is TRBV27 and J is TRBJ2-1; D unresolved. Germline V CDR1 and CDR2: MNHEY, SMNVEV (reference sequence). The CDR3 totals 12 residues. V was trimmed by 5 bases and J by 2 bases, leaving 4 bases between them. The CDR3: CASSGTYNEQFF. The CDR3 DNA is TGTGCCAGCAGTGGCACCTACAATGAGCAGTTCTTC.

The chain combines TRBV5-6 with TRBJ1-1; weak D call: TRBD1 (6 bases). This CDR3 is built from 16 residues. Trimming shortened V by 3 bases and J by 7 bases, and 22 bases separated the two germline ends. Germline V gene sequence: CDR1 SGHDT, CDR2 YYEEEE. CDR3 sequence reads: CASSSPRTAAMHEAFF. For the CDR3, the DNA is TGTGCCAGCAGCTCTCCCCGGACAGCGGCGATGCATGAAGCTTTCTTT.

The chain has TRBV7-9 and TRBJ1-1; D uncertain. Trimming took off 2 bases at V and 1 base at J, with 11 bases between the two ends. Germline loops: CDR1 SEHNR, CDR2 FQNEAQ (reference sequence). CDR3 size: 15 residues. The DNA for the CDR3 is TGTGCCAGCAGCTTAAGTGGGCAGCCGAACACTGAAGCTTTCTTT. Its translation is CASSLSGQPNTEAFF.

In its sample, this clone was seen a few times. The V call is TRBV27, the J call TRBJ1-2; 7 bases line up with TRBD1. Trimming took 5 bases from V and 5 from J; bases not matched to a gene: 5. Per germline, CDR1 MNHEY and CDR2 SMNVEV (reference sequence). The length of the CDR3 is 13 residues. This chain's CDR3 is CASSRTGAYGYTF. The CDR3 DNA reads TGTGCCAGCAGTCGTACAGGGGCGTATGGCTACACCTTC.

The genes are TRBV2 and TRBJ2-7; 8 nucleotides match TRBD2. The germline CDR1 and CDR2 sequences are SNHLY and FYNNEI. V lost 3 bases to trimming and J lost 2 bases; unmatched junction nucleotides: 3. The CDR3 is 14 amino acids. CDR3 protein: CASSDSGGAYEQYF. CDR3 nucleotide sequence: TGTGCCAGCAGTGACAGCGGGGGTGCCTACGAGCAGTACTTC.

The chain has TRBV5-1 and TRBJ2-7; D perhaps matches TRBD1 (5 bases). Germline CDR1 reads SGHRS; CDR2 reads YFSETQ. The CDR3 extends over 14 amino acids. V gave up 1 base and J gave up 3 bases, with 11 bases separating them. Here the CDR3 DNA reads TGCGCCAGCAGCTTGCAGGGTAACAGCTACGAGCAGTACTTC. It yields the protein CASSLQGNSYEQYF.